One and the same sample provided the 9 T cell receptor beta chains below, sequenced in a study of shared clonotypes between healthy human individuals. Clones were read by immunoSEQ multiplex PCR, and TCRdb kept only the in-frame ones, dropping some. The top ten hold more than 0.95% of the sample, which has 2 million to 2.5 million clones, approximately 94% seen once. Only CD45RO-negative cells positively selected for CCR7 counted as naive CD8 cells, so terminally differentiated effector memory CD45RA+ cells were excluded. The sample was naive CD8+ T cells sorted from blood. The receptor set was obtained from a young man in good health.

The V call is TRBV7-3, the J call TRBJ2-3, with no clear D. There are 15 residues in the CDR3. The V end was cut by 2 bases, the J end by 2 bases, with 11 bases between. Germline-derived CDR1 and CDR2 are SGHTA and FQGTGA. The CDR3 sequence is CASSLVGGYTDTQYF. CDR3 nucleotides: TGTGCCAGCAGCTTAGTCGGTGGCTACACAGATACGCAGTATTTT.

Of note for this clone: Other DNA sequences in the same sample also yield this CDR3. This sequence joins TRBV6-5 and TRBJ1-1, with D perhaps matching TRBD1 (5 bases). Germline lookup yields CDR1 MNHEY and CDR2 SVGAGI. The CDR3 totals 14 residues. Trimming took 2 bases from V and 5 from J, leaving 12 bases between them. The CDR3 sequence: CASSYGQGRTEAFF. The CDR3 DNA sequence: TGTGCCAGCAGTTACGGGCAGGGTAGGACTGAAGCTTTCTTT.

For this clone: This same CDR3 is encoded by further DNA sequences in the sample. CDR3 DNA: TGTGCCAGCAGTTTTGGCGGTTCCTACGAGCAGTACTTC. It encodes CASSFGGSYEQYF. The V and J genes are TRBV27 and TRBJ2-7; D remains ambiguous. Trimming stripped 3 bases from V and 1 base from J, with 7 bases between. Germline V gene sequence: CDR1 MNHEY, CDR2 SMNVEV (reference sequence). There are 13 residues in the CDR3.

V is TRBV5-1 and J is TRBJ1-4; D uncertain. Per the germline V gene, CDR1 is SGHRS and CDR2 is YFSETQ. The CDR3 contains 17 residues. Trimming left V 3 bases short and J 8 bases short, with 23 bases between. This chain's CDR3 is CASSWAGFPNGEEKLFF. The DNA of the CDR3 is TGCGCCAGCAGCTGGGCGGGGTTCCCAAACGGCGAGGAAAAACTGTTTTTT.

V gene TRBV7-9 combines with J gene TRBJ2-1, with 7 bases identical to TRBD1. The CDR3 contains 15 residues. Per the germline V gene, CDR1 is SEHNR and CDR2 is FQNEAQ (reference sequence). Trimming cost V 3 bases and J 7 bases; bases outside gene matches: 9. The CDR3 loop reads CASSLVQGLFNEQFF. In nucleotides, the CDR3 is TGTGCCAGCAGCTTGGTACAGGGGCTTTTTAATGAGCAGTTCTTC.

In the case of this clone: Other DNA variants within this sample encode the same CDR3. The chain recombines TRBV7-9 with TRBJ2-5, with D maybe TRBD1 (5 bases). Trimming cost V 0 bases and J 5 bases, with 10 bases left between them. The germline V gene has CDR1 SEHNR and CDR2 FQNEAQ (reference sequence). The CDR3 consists of 14 residues. Here the CDR3 reads CASSLASGRETQYF. CDR3 DNA: TGTGCCAGCAGCTTAGCGTCAGGGCGGGAGACCCAGTACTTC.

The chain links TRBV7-8 to TRBJ2-7; a weak D match, TRBD1 (6 bases). This CDR3 has 14 amino acids. The V gene lost 5 bases and the J gene lost 3 bases, with 14 bases spanning the gap. Germline loops: CDR1 SGHVS, CDR2 FQNEAQ. CDR3 nucleotides: TGTGCCAGCAGCCCGAGACAGGACCACTACGAGCAGTACTTC. This translates into CASSPRQDHYEQYF. Full variable domain (outside the CDR3, taken from reference TRBV7-8 and TRBJ2-7): GAGVSQSPRYKVAKRGQDVALRCDPISGHVSLFWYQQALGQGPEFLTYFQNEAQLDKSGLPSDRFFAERPEGSVSTLKIQRTQQEDSAVYLCASSPRQDHYEQYFGPGTRLTVT.

The genes are TRBV2 and TRBJ1-1, with D possibly matching TRBD1 (5 bases). The V gene lost 1 base and the J gene lost 1 base, with 13 bases spanning the gap. The CDR3 runs 16 residues. Germline V lookup: CDR1 SNHLY, CDR2 FYNNEI. The CDR3 region has the DNA TGTGCCAGCAGTGAAGGCGGGGGAAGGGGGAACACTGAAGCTTTCTTT. It yields the protein CASSEGGGRGNTEAFF.

V gene TRBV28 combines with J gene TRBJ2-1; weak D call: TRBD2 (5 bases). CDR1 is MDHEN, CDR2 SYDVKM, per germline. This CDR3 has 14 amino acids. Trimming took off 2 bases at V and 6 bases at J, with 11 bases between the two ends. CDR3 bases: TGTGCCAGCAGTTTAGGACTTCCTGGCAATGAGCAGTTCTTC. Its translation: CASSLGLPGNEQFF.